This T cell receptor beta chain was sequenced during a study of blood T cell repertoires in COVID-19. This CDR3 has 11 amino acids. The V gene's germline CDR1 is KGHDR and CDR2 SFDVKD. V lost 3 bases and J 7 bases, leaving 6 bases between the germline ends. Authors' processing steps: Quantification of nucleated cells was approximated via reference gene primer amplification. Assay: immunoSEQ multiplex PCR; the TCRdb copy retains only in-frame clones and omits some. The V and J calls and the clone size are those of that table, but D and trimming were determined from the DNA. This table has 300,000 to 400,000 clones, about 90% appearing once.

This chain links TRBV24-1 with TRBJ2-7; D is uncertain. This clonotype originated in a young woman who had recovered from COVID-19. The specimen was PBMCs or T cells enriched from blood (not recorded which). The CDR3 protein is CATSDSLEQYF. CDR3 DNA sequence: TGTGCCACCAGTGATAGCCTGGAGCAGTACTTC.